A selection of T cell receptor beta chains follows, all from one sample in a study of Ad26.COV2.S vaccination and SARS-CoV-2 variants. TCRdb's table, derived via immunoSEQ multiplex PCR, lists solely in-frame clones and lacks some. The table lists about 440,000 clones, about 90% of them singletons, with around 4.5% in the top ten. Sequenced material: peripheral blood, taken in a trial of Ad26.COV2.S vaccine versus placebo. All receptors derive from a person aged 18 to 59 who received the Ad26.COV2.S COVID-19 vaccine or a placebo. The CDR3 runs from the conserved cysteine through the conserved F or W. The D gene is left open where the match is weak. Only some rows state a clone size, as once, few, many or a class for expanded clones.

j_call cdr3_length clone_size v_call d_call cdr3_nt cdr3_aa
TRBJ2-7 11 . TRBV30 . TGTGCCTGGACTACGGGACCTAAGCAGTACTTC CAWTTGPKQYF
TRBJ2-7 14 . TRBV9 TRBD2 TGTGCCAGCAGCGTAGGACTAGCGGAGAACGAGCAGTACTTC CASSVGLAENEQYF
TRBJ1-2 13 . TRBV19 . TGTGCCAGTAGTACGAACAGCATAGATGGCTACACCTTC CASSTNSIDGYTF
TRBJ1-2 14 few TRBV23-1 TRBD1 TGCGCCAGCAGTCGATTAACAGGGGGCGCAGGCTACACCTTC CASSRLTGGAGYTF
TRBJ2-7 16 . TRBV27 TRBD2 TGTGCCAGCAGCCCGACTAGCGGGGCCTTCTCCTACGAGCAGTACTTC CASSPTSGAFSYEQYF
TRBJ2-7 15 . TRBV28 . TGTGCCAGCAGGCTTGGGGTGACACCAGACAACGAGCAGTACTTC CASRLGVTPDNEQYF
TRBJ1-3 14 . TRBV4-3 . TGCGCCAGCAGCCAAGGGGTTTCTGGAAACACCATATATTTT CASSQGVSGNTIYF
TRBJ1-1 13 once TRBV24-1 . TGTGCCACCAGTGATTTGGAGGGGAATGAAGCTTTCTTT CATSDLEGNEAFF
TRBJ1-1 17 few TRBV27 . TGTGCCAGCAGTGGCAGGGAGTCTTACCCCATGAACACTGAAGCTTTCTTT CASSGRESYPMNTEAFF
TRBJ2-1 15 . TRBV7-7 TRBD2 TGTGCTAGCAGCATAGGGGCGGGAGGGCCTAGTGAGCAGTTCTTC CASSIGAGGPSEQFF
TRBJ2-6 18 . TRBV4-3 . TGCGCCAGCAGTCTTCTTGGGACCGACAGCTCTGGGGCCAACGTCCTGACTTTC CASSLLGTDSSGANVLTF
TRBJ1-4 17 . TRBV7-9 TRBD1 TGTGCCAGCAGCCCACCGGACAGGGGGGGGACTAATGAAAAACTGTTTTTT CASSPPDRGGTNEKLFF
TRBJ2-7 15 . TRBV27 TRBD2 TGTGCCAGCAGTTTATTAGGGACTAGTTTGTACGAGCAGTACTTC CASSLLGTSLYEQYF
TRBJ1-1 15 . TRBV3-1/TRBV3-2 . TGTGCCAGCAGCCAAGGGGCTTTCTGGGTCACTGAAGCTTTCTTT CASSQGAFWVTEAFF
TRBJ2-5 13 . TRBV28 TRBD1 TGTGCCAGCGGTGGACAGGGGGCTGAGACCCAGTACTTC CASGGQGAETQYF
TRBJ2-7 13 . TRBV7-8 TRBD1 TGTGCCAGCAGCACGGGACAGGGTTACGAGCAGTACTTC CASSTGQGYEQYF
TRBJ2-4 13 . TRBV11-2 . TGTGCCAGCAGCTTAGGACAGGTAGACATTCAGTACTTC CASSLGQVDIQYF
TRBJ2-1 13 once TRBV5-4 . TGTGCCAGCAGCCCGAGACAGGACAATGAGCAGTTCTTC CASSPRQDNEQFF
TRBJ2-2 16 . TRBV4-2 TRBD2 TGTGCCAGCAGCCAAGTTGGCGGGAGGGCCGGCGGGGAGCTGTTTTTT CASSQVGGRAGGELFF
TRBJ1-5 17 few TRBV15 TRBD1 TGTGCCACCAGCGGCCGGCTCGGACAGGCGCCAAATCAGCCCCAGCATTTT CATSGRLGQAPNQPQHF
TRBJ2-7 12 . TRBV6-5 . TGTGCTAGCTCCCACGGAGTCTACGAGCAGTACTTC CASSHGVYEQYF
TRBJ2-3 17 . TRBV4-3 TRBD1 TGCACCAGCAGCCAAGATATTATGGGACAGGGGTCTGATACGCAGTATTTT CTSSQDIMGQGSDTQYF
TRBJ2-4 15 . TRBV5-8 . TGTGCCAGCAGCTTGAGAGGGAGTGCCAAAAACATTCAGTACTTC CASSLRGSAKNIQYF
TRBJ1-3 16 . TRBV6-6 TRBD1 TGTGCCAGCAGTTACTCCTGGGACAGCTCTGGAAACACCATATATTTT CASSYSWDSSGNTIYF
TRBJ2-7 14 . TRBV9 TRBD1 TGTGCCAGCAGCGCCGGGACAGGGGATCTAGTGGTATACTTC CASSAGTGDLVVYF
TRBJ2-3 16 . TRBV9 . TGTGCCAGCAGCTCCGGGGGTGGACCTAGCACAGATACGCAGTATTTT CASSSGGGPSTDTQYF
TRBJ2-1 12 . TRBV30 . TGTGCCTGGAGCTCAACAGTGGGTGAGCAGTTCTTC CAWSSTVGEQFF
TRBJ2-3 15 . TRBV18 . TGTGCCAGCTCGCCAACCGAGTGGATGGTAGATACGCAGTATTTT CASSPTEWMVDTQYF
TRBJ2-7 13 . TRBV28 . TGTGCCAGCAGTCACGGAGGTCTAAGCGAGCAGTACTTC CASSHGGLSEQYF
TRBJ2-7 15 once TRBV29-1 TRBD2 TGCAGCGTTGAAGCGGCTAGCGGCAAGACCTACGAGCAGTACTTC CSVEAASGKTYEQYF
TRBJ2-2 15 . TRBV9 . TGTGCCAGCAGCGTAGGGAGGGGGCGGACCGGGGAGCTGTTTTTT CASSVGRGRTGELFF
TRBJ2-1 13 . TRBV24-1 TRBD2 TGTGCCACCAGTGATGGGGGACTAGATGAGCAGTTCTTC CATSDGGLDEQFF
TRBJ2-2 13 . TRBV5-1 . TGCGCCAGCAGCTTGGCCCGGGCCGGGGAGCTGTTTTTT CASSLARAGELFF
TRBJ2-1 15 . TRBV28 TRBD2 TGTGCCAGCAGTTCCCGTACGGGGGGATACAATGAGCAGTTCTTC CASSSRTGGYNEQFF
TRBJ2-7 14 . TRBV3-1/TRBV3-2 TRBD1 TGTGCCAGCAGCTCCGGGACAGGGCCCTACGAGCAGTACTTC CASSSGTGPYEQYF
TRBJ1-2 15 . TRBV6-5 . TGTGCCAGCAGTTACTCGGCCAGTGGTTCCTATGGCTACACCTTC CASSYSASGSYGYTF
TRBJ2-3 16 . TRBV4-2 . TGTGCCAGCAGCCAACAAGTGTATCGGGCCTGGGATACGCAGTATTTT CASSQQVYRAWDTQYF
TRBJ1-2 16 . TRBV6-1 . TGTGCCAGCAGTGAAGTTCTGGCAAACCAAGGCTATGGCTACACCTTC CASSEVLANQGYGYTF
TRBJ2-5 15 . TRBV7-9 . TGTGCCAGCAGCATCACAGTGGATAGGGGAGAGACCCAGTACTTC CASSITVDRGETQYF
TRBJ1-4 16 . TRBV9 . TGTGCCAGCAGTACTCAGGGCCTTAGTAACCGCGAAAAACTGTTTTTT CASSTQGLSNREKLFF
TRBJ1-1 14 . TRBV13 TRBD1 TGTGCCAGCAGCTTATCAGGGGGAGGCACTGAAGCTTTCTTT CASSLSGGGTEAFF
TRBJ2-7 14 . TRBV5-1 TRBD2 TGCGCCAGCAGCTTGGGGAGCGGGAGCTACGAGCAGTACTTC CASSLGSGSYEQYF
TRBJ2-1 17 . TRBV13 TRBD2 TGTGCCAGCAGCTTAGGGGGTCTAAGCGGGAGAGGGAATGAGCAGTTCTTC CASSLGGLSGRGNEQFF
TRBJ2-5 15 . TRBV28 . TGTGCCAGCAGTTGGGGATACAGGGTCGGTGAGACCCAGTACTTC CASSWGYRVGETQYF
TRBJ1-4 13 . TRBV7-9 . TGTGCCAGCAGCTTATCCGAGGATGAAAAACTGTTTTTT CASSLSEDEKLFF
TRBJ2-3 15 . TRBV7-8 . TGTGCCAGCAGCTTAACTAGGGAAGGGAAAGATACGCAGTATTTT CASSLTREGKDTQYF